This T cell receptor beta chain was found in a study of cytomegalovirus exposure and HLA in healthy donors. Healthy bone marrow donors made up the donors. Primers: 60 Vbeta forward and 13 Jbeta reverse. Assay: immunoSEQ multiplex PCR; the TCRdb copy retains only in-frame clones and omits some. The table includes approximately 150,000 clones, 80% to 85% detected once. Germline-derived CDR1 and CDR2 are SGHAT and FQNNGV. CDR3 length: 15 amino acids. Germline trimming cut 4 bases from V and 8 bases from J; bases unmatched to any gene: 10. The TCR comes from a male donor in good health and CMV-seronegative. J is TRBJ2-1 and V is TRBV11-2, with 8 bases aligning to TRBD2. Sequenced sample: PBMCs. Written as DNA, the CDR3 is TGTGCCAGCAGCTCCGGGGGGGCCGGGTTCGATGAGCAGTTCTTC. Its protein is CASSSGGAGFDEQFF.